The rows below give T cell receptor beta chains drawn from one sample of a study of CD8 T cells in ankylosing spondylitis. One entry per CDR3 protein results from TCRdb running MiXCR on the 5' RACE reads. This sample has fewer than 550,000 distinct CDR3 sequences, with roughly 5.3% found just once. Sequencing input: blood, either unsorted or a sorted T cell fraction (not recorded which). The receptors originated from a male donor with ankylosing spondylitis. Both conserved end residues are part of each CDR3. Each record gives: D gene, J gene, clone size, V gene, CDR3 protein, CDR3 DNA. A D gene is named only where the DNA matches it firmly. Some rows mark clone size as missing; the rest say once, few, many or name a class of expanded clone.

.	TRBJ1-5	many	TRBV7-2	CASSLVLGRPQHF	TGTGCCAGCAGCTTAGTGCTGGGGCGGCCCCAGCATTTT
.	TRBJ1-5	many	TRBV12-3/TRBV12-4	CASSGRGYSNQPQHF	TGTGCCAGCAGTGGCCGGGGATATAGCAATCAGCCCCAGCATTTT
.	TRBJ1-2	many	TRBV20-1	CSAWAGKTNYGYTF	TGCAGCGCCTGGGCCGGGAAAACGAACTATGGCTACACCTTC
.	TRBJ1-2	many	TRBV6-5	CASGHPDRPNYGYTF	TGTGCCAGCGGTCACCCAGACAGGCCGAACTATGGCTACACCTTC
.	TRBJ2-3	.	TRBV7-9	CASSLGSLAGSTDTQYF	TGTGCCAGCAGCTTAGGGTCACTAGCCGGCAGCACAGATACGCAGTATTTT
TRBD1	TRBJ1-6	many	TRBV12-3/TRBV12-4	CASSLPGTAPFPLHF	TGTGCCAGCAGTCTACCCGGGACAGCTCCTTTTCCCCTCCACTTT
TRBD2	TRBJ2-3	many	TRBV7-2	CASSLVAGVTTDTQYF	TGTGCCAGCAGCTTAGTAGCGGGGGTTACCACAGATACGCAGTATTTT
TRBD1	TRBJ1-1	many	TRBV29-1	CSVDRGWDTEAFF	TGCAGCGTCGACAGGGGTTGGGACACTGAAGCTTTCTTT
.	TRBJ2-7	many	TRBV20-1	CSARDGGPGTPAIF	TGCAGTGCTAGAGATGGGGGGCCCGGGACTCCAGCTATCTTC
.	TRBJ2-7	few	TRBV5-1	CASSLQQGPYEQYF	TGCGCCAGCAGCTTACAACAGGGCCCCTACGAGCAGTACTTC
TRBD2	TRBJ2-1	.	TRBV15	CATSRNLASGYNEQFF	TGTGCCACCAGCAGGAACCTGGCTAGCGGCTACAATGAGCAGTTCTTC
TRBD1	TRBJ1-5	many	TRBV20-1	CSAPTGYSNQPQHF	TGCAGTGCGCCGACAGGGTATAGCAATCAGCCCCAGCATTTT
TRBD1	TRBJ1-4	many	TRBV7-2	CATRPGQGVGKLFF	TGTGCCACACGACCGGGACAGGGAGTCGGGAAACTGTTTTTT
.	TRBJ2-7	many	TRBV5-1	CASSPLEGFAYEQYF	TGCGCCAGCAGCCCCCTGGAAGGGTTCGCCTACGAGCAGTACTTC
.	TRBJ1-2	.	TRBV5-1	CASSWTPSPYGYTF	TGCGCCAGCAGCTGGACCCCGTCGCCCTATGGCTACACCTTC